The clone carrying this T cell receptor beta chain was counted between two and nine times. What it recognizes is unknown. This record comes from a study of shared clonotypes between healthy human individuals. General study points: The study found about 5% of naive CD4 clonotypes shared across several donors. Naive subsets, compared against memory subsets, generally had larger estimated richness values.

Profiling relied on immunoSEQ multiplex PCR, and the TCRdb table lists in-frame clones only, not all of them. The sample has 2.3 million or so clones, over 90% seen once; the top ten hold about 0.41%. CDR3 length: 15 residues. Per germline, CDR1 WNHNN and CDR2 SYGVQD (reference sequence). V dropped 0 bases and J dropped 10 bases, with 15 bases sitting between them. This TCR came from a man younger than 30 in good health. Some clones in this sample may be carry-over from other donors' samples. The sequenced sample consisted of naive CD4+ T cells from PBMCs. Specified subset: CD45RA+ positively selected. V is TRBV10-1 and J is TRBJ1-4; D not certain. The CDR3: CASSESTSQVGKLFF. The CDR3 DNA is TGCGCCAGCAGTGAGTCGACGTCCCAGGTTGGAAAACTGTTTTTT.